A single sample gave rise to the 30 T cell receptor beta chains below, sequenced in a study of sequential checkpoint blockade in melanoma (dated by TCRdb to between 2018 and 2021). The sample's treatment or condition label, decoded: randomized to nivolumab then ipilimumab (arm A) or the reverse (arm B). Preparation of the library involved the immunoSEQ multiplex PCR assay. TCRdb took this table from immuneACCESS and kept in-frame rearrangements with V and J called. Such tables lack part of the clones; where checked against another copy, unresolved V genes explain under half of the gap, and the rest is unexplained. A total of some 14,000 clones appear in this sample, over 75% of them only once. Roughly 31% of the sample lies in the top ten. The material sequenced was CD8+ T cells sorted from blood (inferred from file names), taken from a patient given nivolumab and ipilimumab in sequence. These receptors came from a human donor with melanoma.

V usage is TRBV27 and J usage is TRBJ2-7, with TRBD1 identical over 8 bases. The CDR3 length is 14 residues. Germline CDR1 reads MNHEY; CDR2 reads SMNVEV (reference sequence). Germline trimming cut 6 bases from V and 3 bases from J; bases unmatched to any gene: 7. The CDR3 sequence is CASSETGDGYEQYF. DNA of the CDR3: TGTGCCAGCAGCGAGACAGGGGACGGCTACGAGCAGTACTTC.

CDR3 in DNA: TGCGCCAGCAGCTTGGCCCCGGGACAGGGGGGCTACGAGCAGTACTTC. Its translation is CASSLAPGQGGYEQYF. The chain links TRBV5-1 to TRBJ2-7; 11 bases align to TRBD1. The CDR3 runs 16 residues. V shed 0 bases, J shed 3 bases, and the junction held 5 bases outside the gene matches. Germline lookup yields CDR1 SGHRS and CDR2 YFSETQ.

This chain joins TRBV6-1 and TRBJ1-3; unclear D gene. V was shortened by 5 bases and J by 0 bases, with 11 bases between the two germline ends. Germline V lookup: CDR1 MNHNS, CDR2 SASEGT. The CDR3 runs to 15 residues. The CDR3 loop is CASSTPDYSGNTIYF. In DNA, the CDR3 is TGTGCCAGCAGTACTCCCGACTACTCTGGAAACACCATATATTTT.

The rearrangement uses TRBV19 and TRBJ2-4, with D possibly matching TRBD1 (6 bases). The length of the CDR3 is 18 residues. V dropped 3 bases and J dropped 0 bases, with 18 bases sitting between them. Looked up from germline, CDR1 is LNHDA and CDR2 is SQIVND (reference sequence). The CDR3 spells CASSIQDSDYLAKNIQYF. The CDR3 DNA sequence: TGTGCCAGTAGTATTCAGGACAGCGATTACCTAGCCAAAAACATTCAGTACTTC.

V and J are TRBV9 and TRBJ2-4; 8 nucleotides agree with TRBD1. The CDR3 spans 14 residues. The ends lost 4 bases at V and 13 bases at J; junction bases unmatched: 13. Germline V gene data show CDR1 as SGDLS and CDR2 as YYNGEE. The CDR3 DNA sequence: TGTGCCAGCAGCCCCCCAGGACAGGGCGGATCACAGTACTTC. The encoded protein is CASSPPGQGGSQYF.

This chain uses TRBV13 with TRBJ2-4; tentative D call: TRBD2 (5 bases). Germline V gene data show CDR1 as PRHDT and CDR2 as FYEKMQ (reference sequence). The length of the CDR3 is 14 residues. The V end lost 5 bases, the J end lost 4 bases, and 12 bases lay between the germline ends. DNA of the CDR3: TGTGCCAGCAGCGAAATCCGGGATAAAAACATTCAGTACTTC. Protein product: CASSEIRDKNIQYF.

CDR3 region: CASSPLEGTSGFEQYF. In nucleotides, the CDR3 is TGCGCCAGCAGCCCTTTAGAAGGGACTAGCGGTTTCGAGCAGTACTTC. J is TRBJ2-5 and V is TRBV5-1; TRBD2 matches 11 bases. The closer fit of TRBJ2-7 to the DNA end suggests the J call may be wrong. CDR3 length: 16 amino acids. The germline gives CDR1 SGHRS, CDR2 YFSETQ.

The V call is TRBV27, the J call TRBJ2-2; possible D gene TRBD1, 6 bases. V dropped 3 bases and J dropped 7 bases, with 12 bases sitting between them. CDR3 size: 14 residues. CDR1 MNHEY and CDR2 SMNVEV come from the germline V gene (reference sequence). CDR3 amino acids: CASSFQGSGGELFF. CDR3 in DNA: TGTGCCAGCAGTTTTCAGGGGTCGGGCGGGGAGCTGTTTTTT.

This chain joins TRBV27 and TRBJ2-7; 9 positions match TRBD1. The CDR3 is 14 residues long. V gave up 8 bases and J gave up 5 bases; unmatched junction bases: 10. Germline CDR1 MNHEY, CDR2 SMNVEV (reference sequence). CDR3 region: CASRITGGLDEQYF. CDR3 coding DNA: TGTGCCAGCCGAATTACAGGGGGCCTGGACGAGCAGTACTTC.

CDR3 in DNA: TGTGCCAGCACAGCGGGGTACTACAATGAGCAGTTCTTC. Translation: CASTAGYYNEQFF. V is TRBV2 and J is TRBJ2-1; 7 bases line up with TRBD2. V gave up 7 bases and J gave up 3 bases; unmatched junction bases: 3. This CDR3 is built from 13 residues. The V gene's germline CDR1 is SNHLY and CDR2 FYNNEI.

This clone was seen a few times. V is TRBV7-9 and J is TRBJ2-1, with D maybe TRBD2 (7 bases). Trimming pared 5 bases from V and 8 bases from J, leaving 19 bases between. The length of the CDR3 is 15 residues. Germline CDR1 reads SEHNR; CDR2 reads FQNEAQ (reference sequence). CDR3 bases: TGTGCCAGCAGCCCTCGGGGGGCGCCTGGGGATGAGCAGTTCTTC. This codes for CASSPRGAPGDEQFF.

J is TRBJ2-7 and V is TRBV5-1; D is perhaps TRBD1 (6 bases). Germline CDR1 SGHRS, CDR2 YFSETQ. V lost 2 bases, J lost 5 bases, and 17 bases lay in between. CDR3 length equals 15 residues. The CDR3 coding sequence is TGCGCCAGCAGCTTCATGGACAGCTTTTTGGACGAGCAGTACTTC. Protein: CASSFMDSFLDEQYF. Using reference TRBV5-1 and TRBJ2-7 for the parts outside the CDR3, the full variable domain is KAGVTQTPRYLIKTRGQQVTLSCSPISGHRSVSWYQQTPGQGLQFLFEYFSETQRNKGNFPGRFSGRQFSNSRSEMNVSTLELGDSALYLCASSFMDSFLDEQYFGPGTRLTVT.

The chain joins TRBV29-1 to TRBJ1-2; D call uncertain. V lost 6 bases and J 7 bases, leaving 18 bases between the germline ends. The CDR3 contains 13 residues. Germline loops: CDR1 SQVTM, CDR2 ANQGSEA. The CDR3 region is CSVPTEGVSGYTF. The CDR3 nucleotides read TGCAGCGTCCCAACGGAGGGAGTAAGTGGCTACACCTTC.

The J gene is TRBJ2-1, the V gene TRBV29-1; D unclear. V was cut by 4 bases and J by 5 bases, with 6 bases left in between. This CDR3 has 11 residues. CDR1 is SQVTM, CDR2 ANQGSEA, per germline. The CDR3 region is CSVVSDNEQFF. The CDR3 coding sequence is TGCAGCGTTGTATCCGACAATGAGCAGTTCTTC.

CDR3 in amino acids: CATQDRGLLEQYF. The CDR3 DNA reads as TGTGCCACTCAGGACAGGGGGTTACTGGAGCAGTACTTC. The V gene is TRBV6-1, the J gene TRBJ2-7, with TRBD1 identical over 10 bases. The CDR3 has 13 amino acids. The germline V gene encodes CDR1 MNHNS and CDR2 SASEGT. V lost 10 bases to trimming and J lost 7 bases; unmatched junction nucleotides: 10.

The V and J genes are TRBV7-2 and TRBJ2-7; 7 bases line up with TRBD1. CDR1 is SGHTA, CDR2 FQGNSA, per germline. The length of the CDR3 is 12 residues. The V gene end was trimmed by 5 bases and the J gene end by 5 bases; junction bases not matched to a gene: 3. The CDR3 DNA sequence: TGTGCCAGCAGCAACAGGGGAAACGAGCAGTACTTC. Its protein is CASSNRGNEQYF.

CDR3 DNA: TGTGCCAGCAGCTTAGGCCTAGCGGGTAGAACCGGGGAGCTGTTTTTT. It translates to CASSLGLAGRTGELFF. V is TRBV11-2 and J is TRBJ2-2, with 8 bases aligning to TRBD2. The CDR3 extends over 16 amino acids. V trimming: 1 base; J trimming: 5 bases; junction bases outside the gene matches: 6. Germline-derived CDR1 and CDR2 are SGHAT and FQNNGV.

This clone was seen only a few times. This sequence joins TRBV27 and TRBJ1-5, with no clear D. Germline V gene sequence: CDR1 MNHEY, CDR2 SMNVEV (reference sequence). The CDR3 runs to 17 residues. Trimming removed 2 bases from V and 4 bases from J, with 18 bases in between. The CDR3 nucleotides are TGTGCCAGCAGTTTAACTTTTCGCTTGAACGGGAATCAGCCCCAGCATTTT. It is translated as CASSLTFRLNGNQPQHF.

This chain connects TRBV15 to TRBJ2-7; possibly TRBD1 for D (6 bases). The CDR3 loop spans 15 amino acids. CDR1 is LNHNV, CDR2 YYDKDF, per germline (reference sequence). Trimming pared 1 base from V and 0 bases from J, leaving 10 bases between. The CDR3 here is CATSRGTESSYEQYF. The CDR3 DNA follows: TGTGCCACCAGCAGAGGGACAGAATCCTCCTACGAGCAGTACTTC.

CDR3 nucleotides: TGTGCCAGCAGCTTAGCGTCTGACACCGGGGAGCTGTTTTTT. Encoded protein: CASSLASDTGELFF. J is TRBJ2-2 and V is TRBV7-7; no clear D gene. Trimming cost V 0 bases and J 3 bases, with 5 bases left between them. Germline V gene sequence: CDR1 SSHAT, CDR2 FNYEAQ (reference sequence). CDR3 size: 14 residues.

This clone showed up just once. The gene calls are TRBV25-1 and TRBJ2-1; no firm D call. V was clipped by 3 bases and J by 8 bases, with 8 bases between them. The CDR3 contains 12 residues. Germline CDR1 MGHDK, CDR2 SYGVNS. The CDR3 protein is CASSDIPHEQFF. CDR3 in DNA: TGTGCCAGCAGTGATATCCCCCATGAGCAGTTCTTC.

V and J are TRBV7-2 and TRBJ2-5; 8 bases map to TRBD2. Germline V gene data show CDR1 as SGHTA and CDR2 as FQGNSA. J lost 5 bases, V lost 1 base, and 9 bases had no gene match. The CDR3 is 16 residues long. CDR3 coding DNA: TGTGCCAGCAGCTTAGAGGTCTTTGTAGCGGGGGAGACCCAGTACTTC. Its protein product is CASSLEVFVAGETQYF. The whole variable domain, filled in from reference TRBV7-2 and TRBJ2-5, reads GAGVSQSPSNKVTEKGKDVELRCDPISGHTALYWYRQSLGQGLEFLIYFQGNSAPDKSGLPSDRFSAERTGGSVSTLTIQRTQQEDSAVYLCASSLEVFVAGETQYFGPGTRLLVL.

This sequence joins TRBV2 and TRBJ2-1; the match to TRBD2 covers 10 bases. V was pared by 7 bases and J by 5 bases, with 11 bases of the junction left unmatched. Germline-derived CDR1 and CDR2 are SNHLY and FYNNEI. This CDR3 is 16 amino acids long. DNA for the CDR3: TGTGCCAGCATACGGAGAGCGGGGGGGTTAAACAATGAGCAGTTCTTC. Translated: CASIRRAGGLNNEQFF. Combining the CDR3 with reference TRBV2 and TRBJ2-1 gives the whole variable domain EPEVTQTPSHQVTQMGQEVILRCVPISNHLYFYWYRQILGQKVEFLVSFYNNEISEKSEIFDDQFSVERPDGSNFTLKIRSTKLEDSAMYFCASIRRAGGLNNEQFFGPGTRLTVL.

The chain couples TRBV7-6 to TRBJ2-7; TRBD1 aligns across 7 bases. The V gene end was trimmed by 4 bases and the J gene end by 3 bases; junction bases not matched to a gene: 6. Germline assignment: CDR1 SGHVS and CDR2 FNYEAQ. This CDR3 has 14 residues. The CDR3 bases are TGTGCCAGCAGCTCCTTTCCAGGGGGCTACGAGCAGTACTTC. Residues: CASSSFPGGYEQYF.

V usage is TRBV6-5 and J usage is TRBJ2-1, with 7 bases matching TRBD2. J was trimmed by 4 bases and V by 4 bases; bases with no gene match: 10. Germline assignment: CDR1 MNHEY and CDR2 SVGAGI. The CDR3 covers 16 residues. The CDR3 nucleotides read TGTGCCAGCAGTTTGCGGGACTACCCAACTTACAATGAGCAGTTCTTC. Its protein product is CASSLRDYPTYNEQFF.

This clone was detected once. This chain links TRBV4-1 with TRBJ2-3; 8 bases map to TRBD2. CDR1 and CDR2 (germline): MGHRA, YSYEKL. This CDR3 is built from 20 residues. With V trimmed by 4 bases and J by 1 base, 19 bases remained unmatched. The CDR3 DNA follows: TGCGCCAGCAGCCCCCGGGGGGCTAGCGGGCCCCAGGACGGCACAGATACGCAGTATTTT. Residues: CASSPRGASGPQDGTDTQYF.

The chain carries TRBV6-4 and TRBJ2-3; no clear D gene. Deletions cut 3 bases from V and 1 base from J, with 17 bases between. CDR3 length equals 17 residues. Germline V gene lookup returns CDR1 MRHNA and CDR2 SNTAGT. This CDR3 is CASSEIPGSPRTDTQYF. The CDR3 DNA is TGTGCCAGCAGTGAAATCCCAGGCTCACCCCGCACAGATACGCAGTATTTT.

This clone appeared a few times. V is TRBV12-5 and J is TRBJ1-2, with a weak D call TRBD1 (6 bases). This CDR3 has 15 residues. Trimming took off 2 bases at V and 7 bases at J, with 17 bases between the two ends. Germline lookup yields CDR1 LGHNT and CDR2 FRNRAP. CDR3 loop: CASGLKTGAAGGYTF. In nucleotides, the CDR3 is TGTGCTAGTGGTTTGAAGACAGGAGCTGCAGGTGGCTACACCTTC.

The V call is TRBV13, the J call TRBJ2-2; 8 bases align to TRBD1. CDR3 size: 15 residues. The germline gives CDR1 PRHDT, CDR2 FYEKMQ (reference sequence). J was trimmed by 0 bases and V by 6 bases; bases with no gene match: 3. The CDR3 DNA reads TGTGCCAGCAGATCGACAGGGGCGAACACCGGGGAGCTGTTTTTT. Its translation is CASRSTGANTGELFF.

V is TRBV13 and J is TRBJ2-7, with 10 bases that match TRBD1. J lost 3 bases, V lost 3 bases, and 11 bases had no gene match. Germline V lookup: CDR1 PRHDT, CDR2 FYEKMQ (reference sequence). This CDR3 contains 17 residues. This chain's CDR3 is CASSFNTGTGVVYEQYF. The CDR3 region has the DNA TGTGCCAGCAGCTTTAATACCGGGACAGGGGTGGTCTACGAGCAGTACTTC.